This entry describes one T cell receptor (beta chain). Compared with germline, one end of the junction differs, possibly owing to a read error. The data were taken from a study of molecular identifiers for immune sequencing clone quantification. For the study at large: Replicate runs used RNA from approximately 20,000 or 100,000 naive CD8 cells, which was split five ways into aliquots, and four of those aliquots were then sequenced.

The bulk TCR libraries were made with methods described before and with listed TCR primers. One entry per CDR3 protein, called by TCRdb with MiXCR from the PCR reads. The repertoire consists of 62,000 or so distinct CDR3 sequences, with 15% to 20% occurring once and the leading ten covering around 1.4%. The CDR3 runs 15 residues. The germline V gene has CDR1 PRHDT and CDR2 FYEKMQ (reference sequence). Libraries used roughly 18,000 to 1,100,000 sorted naive CD8 T cells and 10%, 30% or 50% RNA input. This chain joins TRBV13 and TRBJ2-6; D possibly matches TRBD1 or TRBD2 (5 bases each). The sequence was collected from a human donor in good health. Some libraries in this study had Jurkat cell RNA spiked in. Sequencing was done on a sample of naive CD8+ T cells from blood, with Jurkat cell RNA spiked in. Described subset: FACS-sorted CD8+CD4-CCR7+CD45RA+ naive T cells. Written as DNA, the CDR3 is TGTGCCAGCAGCCATACGGAGGCTGGGGCCAACGCCCTGACTTTC. Residues: CASSHTEAGANALTF.